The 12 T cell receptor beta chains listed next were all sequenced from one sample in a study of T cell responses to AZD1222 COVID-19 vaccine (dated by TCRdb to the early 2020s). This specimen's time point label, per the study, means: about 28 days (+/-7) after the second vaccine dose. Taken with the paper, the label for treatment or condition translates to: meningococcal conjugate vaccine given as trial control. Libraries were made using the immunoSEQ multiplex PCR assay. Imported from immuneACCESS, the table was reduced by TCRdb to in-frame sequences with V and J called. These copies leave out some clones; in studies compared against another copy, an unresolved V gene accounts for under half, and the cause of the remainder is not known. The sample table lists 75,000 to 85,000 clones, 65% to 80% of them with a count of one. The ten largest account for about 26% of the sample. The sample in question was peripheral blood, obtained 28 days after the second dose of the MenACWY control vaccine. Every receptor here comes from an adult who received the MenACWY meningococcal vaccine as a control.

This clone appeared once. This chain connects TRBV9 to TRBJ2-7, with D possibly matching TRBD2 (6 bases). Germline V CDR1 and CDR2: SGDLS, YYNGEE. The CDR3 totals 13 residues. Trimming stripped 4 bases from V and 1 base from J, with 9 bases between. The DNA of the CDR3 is TGTGCCAGCAGCCCGGGAGCTTCCTACGAGCAGTACTTC. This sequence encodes CASSPGASYEQYF.

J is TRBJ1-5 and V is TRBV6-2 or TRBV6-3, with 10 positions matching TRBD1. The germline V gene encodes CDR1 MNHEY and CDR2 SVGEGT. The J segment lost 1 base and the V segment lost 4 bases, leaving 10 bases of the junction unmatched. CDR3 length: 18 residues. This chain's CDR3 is CASSSRDRGPLSNQPQHF. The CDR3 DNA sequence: TGTGCCAGCAGTTCCCGGGACAGGGGTCCTTTAAGCAATCAGCCCCAGCATTTT.

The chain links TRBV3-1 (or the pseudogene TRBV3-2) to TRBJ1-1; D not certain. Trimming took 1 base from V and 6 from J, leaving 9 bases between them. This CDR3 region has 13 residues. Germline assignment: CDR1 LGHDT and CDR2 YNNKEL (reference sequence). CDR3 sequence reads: CASSQAGFPEAFF. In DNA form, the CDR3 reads TGTGCCAGCAGCCAAGCTGGATTCCCTGAAGCTTTCTTT.

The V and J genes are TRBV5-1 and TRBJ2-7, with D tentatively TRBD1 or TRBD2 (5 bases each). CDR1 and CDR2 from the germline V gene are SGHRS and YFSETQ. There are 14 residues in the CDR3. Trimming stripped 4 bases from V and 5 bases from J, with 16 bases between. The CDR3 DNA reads TGCGCCAGCAGCCCGGCCGGGGACGGGGACGAGCAGTACTTC. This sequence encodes CASSPAGDGDEQYF.

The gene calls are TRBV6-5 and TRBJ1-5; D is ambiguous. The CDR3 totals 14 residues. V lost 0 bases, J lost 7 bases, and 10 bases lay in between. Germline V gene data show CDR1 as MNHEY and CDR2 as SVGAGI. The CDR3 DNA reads TGTGCCAGCAGTTACTCTCGGCACTTCCAGCCCCAGCATTTT. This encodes CASSYSRHFQPQHF.

The CDR3 here is CASSLTGGGTGYTF. DNA for the CDR3: TGTGCCAGCAGCTTGACGGGTGGGGGAACTGGCTACACCTTC. The gene calls are TRBV7-9 and TRBJ1-2, with D possibly TRBD1 on 5 matching bases. V was pared by 3 bases and J by 7 bases, with 15 bases between. This CDR3 is 14 amino acids long. From germline, CDR1 is SEHNR and CDR2 FQNEAQ (reference sequence).

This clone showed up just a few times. In DNA form, the CDR3 reads TGTGCCAGCAGCTCGACAGGGAGTGAGACCCAGTACTTC. It codes for CASSSTGSETQYF. J is TRBJ2-5 and V is TRBV5-6; 7 bases fit TRBD1. V was clipped by 3 bases and J by 5 bases; unmatched bases: 4. The CDR3 has 13 residues. The germline V gene encodes CDR1 SGHDT and CDR2 YYEEEE.

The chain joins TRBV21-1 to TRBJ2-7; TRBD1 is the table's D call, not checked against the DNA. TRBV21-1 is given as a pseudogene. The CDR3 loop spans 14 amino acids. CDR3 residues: CARRPGQGPYEQYF. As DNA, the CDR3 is TGTGCCAGACGGCCGGGACAGGGACCCTACGAGCAGTACTTC.

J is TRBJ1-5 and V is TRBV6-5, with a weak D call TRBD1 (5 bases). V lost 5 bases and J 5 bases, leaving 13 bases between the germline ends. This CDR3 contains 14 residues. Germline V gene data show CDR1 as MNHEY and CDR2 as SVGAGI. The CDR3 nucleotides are TGTGCCAGCAGTCGGGGCCGAGGGGATCAGCCCCAGCATTTT. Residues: CASSRGRGDQPQHF.

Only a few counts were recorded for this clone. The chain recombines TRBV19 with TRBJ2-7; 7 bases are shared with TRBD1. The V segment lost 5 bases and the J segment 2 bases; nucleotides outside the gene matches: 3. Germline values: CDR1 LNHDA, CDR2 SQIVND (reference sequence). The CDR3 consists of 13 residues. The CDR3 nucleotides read TGTGCCAGTAGTCCCGGGACAGCCTACGAGCAGTACTTC. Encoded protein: CASSPGTAYEQYF.

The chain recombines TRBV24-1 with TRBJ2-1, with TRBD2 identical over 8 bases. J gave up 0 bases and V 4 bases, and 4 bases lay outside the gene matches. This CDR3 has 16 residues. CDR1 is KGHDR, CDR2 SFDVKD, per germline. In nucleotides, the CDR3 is TGTGCCACCAGTGACCCGGGGGGGAGCTCCTACAATGAGCAGTTCTTC. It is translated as CATSDPGGSSYNEQFF.

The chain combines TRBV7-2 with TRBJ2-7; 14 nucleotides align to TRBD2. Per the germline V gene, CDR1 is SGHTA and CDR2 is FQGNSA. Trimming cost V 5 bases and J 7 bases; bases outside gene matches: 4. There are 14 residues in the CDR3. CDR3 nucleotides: TGTGCCAGCAGCCCGGGACTAGCGGGAGAAGAGCAGTACTTC. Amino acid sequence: CASSPGLAGEEQYF. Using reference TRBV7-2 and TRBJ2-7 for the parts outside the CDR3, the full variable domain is GAGVSQSPSNKVTEKGKDVELRCDPISGHTALYWYRQSLGQGLEFLIYFQGNSAPDKSGLPSDRFSAERTGGSVSTLTIQRTQQEDSAVYLCASSPGLAGEEQYFGPGTRLTVT.